These 18 T cell receptor beta chains were sequenced from one sample in a study of T cell changes during pregnancy in multiple sclerosis. The data were produced by immunoSEQ multiplex PCR, yet TCRdb's version contains in-frame clones alone and is incomplete. The data hold tens of thousands of clones, with about 89% observed a single time. The material was CD4+ T cells from peripheral blood mononuclear cells, obtained before pregnancy. All receptors come from a female donor with multiple sclerosis, enrolled in a pregnancy study.

This sequence joins TRBV7-9 and TRBJ1-6; D uncertain. This CDR3 has 13 residues. Germline values: CDR1 SEHNR, CDR2 FQNEAQ (reference sequence). V was shortened by 5 bases and J by 15 bases, with 17 bases between the two germline ends. CDR3 residues: CASSPDSVRLLHF. CDR3 in DNA: TGTGCCAGCAGCCCTGATTCCGTCAGGCTCCTCCACTTT.

The V call is TRBV28, the J call TRBJ1-2, with 7 bases identical to TRBD1. The germline V gene encodes CDR1 MDHEN and CDR2 SYDVKM. V was pared by 6 bases and J by 0 bases, with 7 bases of the junction left unmatched. The CDR3 loop spans 15 amino acids. The CDR3 here is CASSTLTGPNYGYTF. DNA for the CDR3: TGTGCCAGCAGCACCCTGACAGGGCCTAACTATGGCTACACCTTC.

V is TRBV1 and J is TRBJ2-2; the table's D gene call, TRBD1, was not cross checked with the DNA. TRBV1 corresponds to a pseudogene. The CDR3 covers 16 residues. DNA of the CDR3: TGCACCAGCAGCCCGACGGACAGGCGGAACACCGGGGAGCTGTTTTTT. Residues: CTSSPTDRRNTGELFF.

The sample holds one count of this clone. V gene TRBV7-2 combines with J gene TRBJ2-2, with TRBD2 matching over 12 bases. The junction had 5 bases not matched to a gene; V was cut back by 5 bases and J by 7 bases. The CDR3 runs 15 residues. Germline V gene data show CDR1 as SGHTA and CDR2 as FQGNSA. The chain's CDR3 is CASSKTGLAGGELFF. The CDR3 coding sequence is TGTGCCAGCAGCAAAACGGGACTAGCGGGCGGGGAGCTGTTTTTT.

The genes are TRBV19 and TRBJ1-5, with a tentative D call TRBD1 (5 bases). This CDR3 is 15 amino acids long. Germline CDR1 reads LNHDA; CDR2 reads SQIVND (reference sequence). V lost 7 bases to trimming and J lost 6 bases, with 19 bases between them. In DNA, the CDR3 is TGTGCCAGTACTAGAGTCGCAACGGGGGTTCAGCCCCAGCATTTT. It specifies CASTRVATGVQPQHF.

This clone was observed once. J is TRBJ1-2 and V is TRBV19, with D tentatively TRBD1 (6 bases). This CDR3 region has 13 residues. Germline CDR1 and CDR2: LNHDA and SQIVND (reference sequence). Trimming left V 3 bases short and J 6 bases short, with 11 bases between. CDR3 nucleotides: TGTGCCAGTAGTATCCTCACAGGGAATGGCTACACCTTC. Its translation: CASSILTGNGYTF. The full variable domain, rest sourced from reference TRBV19 and TRBJ1-2, is DGGITQSPKYLFRKEGQNVTLSCEQNLNHDAMYWYRQDPGQGLRLIYYSQIVNDFQKGDIAEGYSVSREKKESFPLTVTSAQKNPTAFYLCASSILTGNGYTFGSGTRLTVV.

Note on this clone: The same CDR3 arises from other DNA sequences in this sample as well. The V gene is TRBV27, the J gene TRBJ2-5, with 11 bases that match TRBD2. Germline CDR1 is MNHEY and CDR2 is SMNVEV (reference sequence). The ends lost 2 bases at V and 5 bases at J; junction bases unmatched: 1. The CDR3 has 14 residues. CDR3 sequence: CASSLRLAGETQYF. The CDR3 DNA reads TGTGCCAGCAGTTTAAGACTAGCGGGGGAGACCCAGTACTTC.

The chain combines TRBV5-1 with TRBJ1-3, with D unclear. Germline CDR1 is SGHRS and CDR2 is YFSETQ. This CDR3 region has 13 residues. Trimming stripped 2 bases from V and 1 base from J, with 4 bases between. In DNA form, the CDR3 reads TGCGCCAGCAGCTTCGGGTCTGGAAACACCATATATTTT. It specifies CASSFGSGNTIYF.

The chain joins TRBV18 to TRBJ1-4; 7 bases align to TRBD1. The CDR3 length is 15 residues. V was clipped by 3 bases and J by 7 bases; unmatched bases: 8. Germline assignment: CDR1 KGHSH and CDR2 LQKENI. The CDR3 sequence is CASSPSGGGGEKLFF. In DNA, the CDR3 is TGTGCCAGCTCACCGTCAGGGGGAGGTGGTGAAAAACTGTTTTTT.

The V gene is TRBV7-9, the J gene TRBJ1-1; D is perhaps TRBD1 (6 bases). Trimming pared 5 bases from V and 2 bases from J, leaving 9 bases between. CDR3 length equals 13 residues. The germline V gene encodes CDR1 SEHNR and CDR2 FQNEAQ (reference sequence). CDR3 DNA sequence: TGTGCCAGCAGCCCACAGGGAAACACTGAAGCTTTCTTT. Protein sequence: CASSPQGNTEAFF.

In DNA, the CDR3 is TGTGCCAGCAGTGAACTGACAGTAGCCTACGAGCAGTACTTC. Translated: CASSELTVAYEQYF. The chain is built from TRBV2 and TRBJ2-7, with a possible D match to TRBD1 (5 bases). This CDR3 has 14 residues. The germline V and J ends were trimmed by 2 bases and 2 bases, with 10 bases remaining between them. Germline CDR1 SNHLY, CDR2 FYNNEI.

As DNA, the CDR3 is TGTGCCAGCAGCAATCCGAGGACTAGCGGGGGGGCCGACGAGCAGTACTTC. This codes for CASSNPRTSGGADEQYF. The V and J genes are TRBV9 and TRBJ2-7; 15 positions agree with TRBD2. The trim removed 4 bases at V and 5 bases at J, leaving 10 bases unmatched. Germline V lookup: CDR1 SGDLS, CDR2 YYNGEE. CDR3 length: 17 residues.

The chain joins TRBV9 to TRBJ1-2; the D is unclear. The V and J ends lost 4 bases and 2 bases respectively, with 12 bases between them. CDR3 length equals 14 residues. Per the germline V gene, CDR1 is SGDLS and CDR2 is YYNGEE. The CDR3 sequence: CASSPPYANYGYTF. The CDR3 DNA sequence: TGTGCCAGCAGCCCTCCCTACGCAAACTATGGCTACACCTTC.

The chain carries TRBV5-4 and TRBJ1-6; TRBD1 agrees at 7 bases. The trim removed 7 bases at V and 9 bases at J, leaving 7 bases unmatched. The CDR3 is 13 amino acids. Germline assignment: CDR1 SGHNT and CDR2 YYREEE (reference sequence). CDR3 sequence (DNA): TGTGCCAGCTGGGAGCAGGGGGGTTCACCCCTCCACTTT. This sequence encodes CASWEQGGSPLHF. Drawing the rest from reference TRBV5-4 and TRBJ1-6, the complete variable domain is ETGVTQSPTHLIKTRGQQVTLRCSSQSGHNTVSWYQQALGQGPQFIFQYYREEENGRGNFPPRFSGLQFPNYSSELNVNALELDDSALYLCASWEQGGSPLHFGNGTRLTVT.

This clone was detected only a few times. The V and J genes are TRBV5-1 and TRBJ2-2; D might be TRBD2 (6 bases). Germline V gene sequence: CDR1 SGHRS, CDR2 YFSETQ. This CDR3 region has 16 residues. V was clipped by 4 bases and J by 8 bases, with 21 bases between them. CDR3 residues: CASSPMTRFDSGELFF. In DNA, the CDR3 is TGCGCCAGCAGCCCAATGACTAGATTTGATTCAGGGGAGCTGTTTTTT.

The chain recombines TRBV6-6 with TRBJ2-2, with D possibly being TRBD2 (6 bases). The ends were cut back, 6 bases at V and 6 bases at J, with 11 bases in the middle. Germline lookup yields CDR1 MNHNY and CDR2 SVGAGI (reference sequence). The CDR3 length is 13 residues. In DNA, the CDR3 is TGTGCCAGCAGGGGGGGACCATCCGGGGAGCTGTTTTTT. Translating it yields CASRGGPSGELFF.

The J gene is TRBJ2-7, the V gene TRBV21-1; the DNA was not compared with TRBD2, the D call given in the table. TRBV21-1 is a known pseudogene. CDR3 size: 16 residues. Here the CDR3 DNA reads TGTGCCAGCAGCAAGAGAGTTTCGGAGGCCGGGCGAGAGCAGTACTTC. Its protein is CASSKRVSEAGREQYF.

This clone was observed a single time. An end of the junction does not agree with germline; a read error may underlie this. This specimen includes other DNA sequences encoding the same CDR3. The chain carries TRBV11-3 and TRBJ2-5; tentative D call: TRBD1 (5 bases). This CDR3 has 15 amino acids. CDR1 is SGHNT, CDR2 YENEEA, per germline. CDR3 DNA: TGTGCCAGCAGCTTAGGGGTTGGCAGGGAAGAGACTCAGTACTTC. This encodes CASSLGVGREETQYF.